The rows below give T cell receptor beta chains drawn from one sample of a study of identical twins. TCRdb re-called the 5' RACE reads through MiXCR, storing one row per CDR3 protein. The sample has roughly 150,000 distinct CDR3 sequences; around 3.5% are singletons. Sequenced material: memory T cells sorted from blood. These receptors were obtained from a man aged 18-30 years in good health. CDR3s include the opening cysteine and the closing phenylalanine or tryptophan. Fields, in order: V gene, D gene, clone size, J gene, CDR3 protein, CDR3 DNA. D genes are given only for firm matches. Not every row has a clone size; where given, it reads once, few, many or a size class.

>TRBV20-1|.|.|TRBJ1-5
CSARDGGQPQHF
TGCAGTGCTAGAGACGGGGGTCAGCCCCAGCATTTT
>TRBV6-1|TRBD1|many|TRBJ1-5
CASSQLPPGQGYQPQHF
TGTGCCAGCAGCCAACTACCTCCGGGACAGGGGTATCAGCCCCAGCATTTT
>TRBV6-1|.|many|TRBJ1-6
CASKSGQSNNSPLHF
TGTGCCAGCAAGAGCGGACAGTCTAATAATTCACCCCTCCACTTT
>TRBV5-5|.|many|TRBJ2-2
CASSGGLNTGELFF
TGTGCCAGCAGCGGGGGACTGAACACCGGGGAGCTGTTTTTT
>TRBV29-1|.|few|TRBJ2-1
CSAQGYNEQFF
TGCAGCGCTCAGGGTTACAATGAGCAGTTCTTC
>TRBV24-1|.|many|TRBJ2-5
CATGESETQYF
TGTGCCACCGGGGAGTCGGAGACCCAGTACTTC
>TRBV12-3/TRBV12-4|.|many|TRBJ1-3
CASSPTGGNTIYF
TGTGCCAGCAGTCCTACAGGGGGAAACACCATATATTTT
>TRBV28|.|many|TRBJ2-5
CASTPGEAWETQYF
TGTGCCAGCACCCCAGGGGAGGCTTGGGAGACCCAGTACTTC
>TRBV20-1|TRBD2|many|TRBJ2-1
CSARALAVYGNEQFF
TGCAGTGCTAGAGCTCTAGCGGTGTATGGCAATGAGCAGTTCTTC
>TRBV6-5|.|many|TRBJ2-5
CASRSRDFQYF
TGTGCCAGCAGGTCTCGAGATTTCCAGTACTTC
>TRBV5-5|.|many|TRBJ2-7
CASSTDGGRASDEQYF
TGTGCCAGCAGCACGGACGGCGGCAGGGCTAGCGACGAGCAGTACTTC
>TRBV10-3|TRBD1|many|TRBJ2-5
CASGTGETQYF
TGTGCCAGCGGGACAGGGGAGACCCAGTACTTC
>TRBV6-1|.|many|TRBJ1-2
CASTGRSNYGYTF
TGTGCCAGCACCGGTAGGAGTAACTATGGCTACACCTTC
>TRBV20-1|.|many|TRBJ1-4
CSARDDPSRSLFGKLFF
TGCAGTGCTAGAGATGACCCTTCCCGGAGCCTTTTCGGAAAACTGTTTTTT
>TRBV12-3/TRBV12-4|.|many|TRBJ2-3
CASSLKDWRIDTQYF
TGTGCCAGCAGTTTGAAGGACTGGAGGATAGATACGCAGTATTTT
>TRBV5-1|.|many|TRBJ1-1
CASSPDNRGGTEAFF
TGCGCCAGCAGCCCGGACAACCGAGGGGGGACTGAAGCTTTCTTT
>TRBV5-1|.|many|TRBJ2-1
CASSILGGATYNEQFF
TGCGCCAGCAGCATTCTCGGCGGGGCAACCTACAATGAGCAGTTCTTC
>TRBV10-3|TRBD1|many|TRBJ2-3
CAIRPTSGTGFADTQYF
TGTGCCATCAGACCAACCTCCGGGACAGGGTTCGCAGATACGCAGTATTTT
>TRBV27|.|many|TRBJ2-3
CASSLGEPTDTQYF
TGTGCCAGCAGTTTAGGAGAACCCACAGATACGCAGTATTTT
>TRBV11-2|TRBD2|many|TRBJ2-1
CASSPDGLAGAVWNEQFF
TGTGCCAGCAGCCCCGACGGACTAGCGGGAGCAGTATGGAATGAGCAGTTCTTC
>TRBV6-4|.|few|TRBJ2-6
CASSDSRTGANVLTF
TGTGCCAGCAGTGACAGCCGGACAGGGGCCAACGTCCTGACTTTC
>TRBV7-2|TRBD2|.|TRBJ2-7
CASSLRGGSHEQYF
TGTGCCAGCAGCTTAAGGGGCGGGAGTCACGAGCAGTACTTC
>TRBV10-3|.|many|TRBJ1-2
CAISYNRTTIYGYTF
TGTGCCATCAGTTATAATCGGACTACTATCTATGGCTACACCTTC
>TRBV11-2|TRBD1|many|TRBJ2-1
CASSQTQTGSNEQFF
TGTGCCAGCAGCCAAACCCAGACAGGGAGCAATGAGCAGTTCTTC
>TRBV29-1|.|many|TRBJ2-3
CSGPLGDTQYF
TGCAGCGGTCCCCTCGGAGATACGCAGTATTTT